Listed below are T cell receptor beta chains from one sample, sequenced in a study of neurological immune-mediated disorders. TCRdb analysed the 5' RACE reads with MiXCR anew, one entry per CDR3 protein. The repertoire holds tens of thousands of distinct CDR3 sequences, with over 12% as singletons. Input material: PBMCs. All receptors come from a woman aged 50 to 60 in good health. Each CDR3 is given with its conserved first and last residue. The D gene is left open where the match is weak. Where a row states a size, it is once, few, many or the class of an expanded clone; other rows omit it.

D gene	clone size	CDR3 length	V gene	J gene	CDR3 protein	CDR3 DNA
NA	many	14	TRBV7-2	TRBJ1-1	CASSLQGLNTEAFF	TGTGCCAGCAGCTTACAGGGTTTGAACACTGAAGCTTTCTTT
TRBD2	many	16	TRBV3-1	TRBJ2-1	CASSFALGGNYNEQFF	TGTGCCAGCAGCTTTGCTCTGGGAGGGAACTACAATGAGCAGTTCTTC
TRBD2	NA	15	TRBV7-2	TRBJ2-7	CASSYSGTTSYEQYF	TGTGCCAGCAGCTACTCCGGGACTACCTCCTACGAGCAGTACTTC
NA	many	14	TRBV20-1	TRBJ2-3	CSATGGPGVDTQYF	TGCAGTGCAACCGGGGGGCCGGGTGTGGATACGCAGTATTTT
NA	many	16	TRBV5-1	TRBJ1-1	CASSSSTVGMNTEAFF	TGCGCCAGCAGCAGCTCGACAGTGGGAATGAACACTGAAGCTTTCTTT
NA	many	17	TRBV7-9	TRBJ2-1	CASSPYRQYQKINEQFF	TGTGCCAGCAGCCCTTATCGTCAGTACCAAAAAATCAATGAGCAGTTCTTC
NA	many	13	TRBV7-8	TRBJ1-6	CASSLGDDSPLHF	TGTGCCAGCAGTCTAGGGGATGACTCACCCCTCCACTTT
NA	many	13	TRBV29-1	TRBJ1-4	CSVGWAANEKLFF	TGCAGCGTGGGGTGGGCGGCTAATGAAAAACTGTTTTTT
TRBD1	many	15	TRBV7-9	TRBJ2-3	CASSLRTGITDTQYF	TGTGCCAGCAGCCTCCGGACAGGAATCACAGATACGCAGTATTTT
TRBD1	few	13	TRBV5-5	TRBJ2-3	CASSRQGIDTQYF	TGTGCCAGCAGTCGACAGGGGATAGATACGCAGTATTTT
NA	many	15	TRBV5-1	TRBJ1-4	CASSRGAATNEKLFF	TGCGCCAGCAGCCGGGGGGCAGCAACTAATGAAAAACTGTTTTTT
NA	many	14	TRBV5-1	TRBJ1-2	CASSLMEANYGYTF	TGCGCCAGCAGCTTGATGGAGGCTAACTATGGCTACACCTTC
TRBD1	many	15	TRBV5-5	TRBJ2-1	CASSMGPGQSYEQFF	TGTGCCAGCAGCATGGGGCCGGGACAGTCTTATGAGCAGTTCTTC
NA	NA	17	TRBV7-8	TRBJ1-5	CASSPLITRSSNQPQHF	TGTGCCAGCAGCCCGCTCATCACCAGGAGTAGCAATCAGCCCCAGCATTTT
TRBD1	many	13	TRBV20-1	TRBJ2-1	CSAMDREFNEQFF	TGCAGTGCTATGGACAGGGAGTTTAATGAGCAGTTCTTC
TRBD1	many	16	TRBV7-9	TRBJ2-7	CASSPPGQGAYHEQYF	TGTGCCAGCAGCCCCCCCGGACAGGGGGCCTACCACGAGCAGTACTTC
TRBD2	many	16	TRBV24-1	TRBJ2-7	CATSDPAGLAGDEQYF	TGTGCCACCAGTGATCCGGCGGGACTAGCGGGAGACGAGCAGTACTTC
NA	many	11	TRBV29-1	TRBJ2-7	CSALRGYEQYF	TGCAGCGCCCTAAGGGGGTACGAGCAGTACTTC
TRBD1	many	13	TRBV5-1	TRBJ2-5	CASSGQGQETRYF	TGCGCCAGCAGTGGACAGGGACAAGAGACCCGGTACTTC
NA	many	13	TRBV9	TRBJ1-3	CASSGRVGNTIYF	TGTGCCAGCAGTGGCAGGGTCGGAAACACCATATATTTT
NA	many	18	TRBV7-2	TRBJ2-2	CASSSRQAWVSNTGELFF	TGTGCCAGCAGCTCACGACAGGCTTGGGTGTCGAACACCGGGGAGCTGTTTTTT
TRBD1	many	13	TRBV7-9	TRBJ1-1	CASSLGQGYGAFF	TGTGCCAGCAGTTTGGGACAGGGGTACGGAGCTTTCTTT
NA	many	16	TRBV28	TRBJ1-5	CASSPRGQGEGQPQHF	TGTGCCAGCAGTCCCAGAGGCCAGGGCGAAGGTCAGCCCCAGCATTTT
NA	many	15	TRBV3-1	TRBJ1-5	CASSQDLTDNQPQHF	TGTGCCAGCAGCCAAGATCTGACAGATAATCAGCCCCAGCATTTT
NA	many	13	TRBV20-1	TRBJ2-4	CSARRGAKNIQYF	TGCAGTGCTAGAAGGGGGGCCAAAAACATTCAGTACTTC
NA	many	16	TRBV6-1	TRBJ1-1	CASSEGVRRGRSEAFF	TGTGCCAGCAGTGAAGGGGTGAGGAGGGGGAGGTCTGAAGCTTTCTTT
TRBD2	many	16	TRBV18	TRBJ2-2	CASSSLAVMNTGELFF	TGTGCCAGCTCAAGCCTAGCGGTAATGAACACCGGGGAGCTGTTTTTT
NA	many	13	TRBV28	TRBJ1-2	CASSSGYMSTDTF	TGTGCCAGCAGTTCAGGGTATATGTCAACGGATACCTTC
NA	many	15	TRBV5-1	TRBJ2-1	CASSPSVGIYNEQFF	TGCGCCAGCAGCCCTTCAGTCGGGATTTACAATGAGCAGTTCTTC
TRBD1	many	15	TRBV5-1	TRBJ1-2	CASSSQGGANYGYTF	TGCGCCAGCAGCTCCCAGGGGGGTGCTAACTATGGCTACACCTTC
NA	many	12	TRBV12-3/TRBV12-4	TRBJ1-1	CASSLLVFEAFF	TGTGCCAGCAGCCTCCTTGTTTTTGAAGCTTTCTTT
TRBD1	many	14	TRBV5-1	TRBJ1-4	CASSLDRGNEKLFF	TGCGCCAGCAGCTTGGACAGGGGTAATGAAAAACTGTTTTTT
NA	few	15	TRBV28	TRBJ1-2	CASLVRSGRVYGYTF	TGTGCCAGCCTAGTGCGCTCGGGAAGGGTCTATGGCTACACCTTC
TRBD1	many	16	TRBV6-5	TRBJ2-2	CASIDWGQGNTGELFF	TGTGCCAGCATCGACTGGGGACAGGGGAACACCGGGGAGCTGTTTTTT
NA	many	14	TRBV7-2	TRBJ2-3	CASSLAGGLDTQYF	TGTGCCAGCAGCTTAGCGGGGGGCCTGGATACGCAGTATTTT
NA	many	11	TRBV28	TRBJ1-2	CATGLNYGYTF	TGTGCGACAGGTCTCAACTATGGCTACACCTTC
NA	many	17	TRBV4-1	TRBJ2-7	CASSLTGTLTMGYEQYF	TGCGCCAGCAGCCTGACCGGGACTCTTACTATGGGCTACGAGCAGTACTTC
NA	many	14	TRBV29-1	TRBJ1-4	CSVQGFGTNEKLFF	TGCAGCGTCCAGGGGTTTGGAACTAATGAAAAACTGTTTTTT
NA	NA	14	TRBV7-8	TRBJ2-3	CASSSEFRTDTQNF	TGTGCCAGCAGCTCGGAGTTCCGCACAGATACGCAGAATTTT
NA	many	19	TRBV10-1	TRBJ2-6	CASSESVRPGNSGANVLTF	TGCGCCAGCAGTGAGTCAGTTCGCCCGGGGAACTCTGGGGCCAACGTCCTGACTTTC
NA	NA	13	TRBV3-1	TRBJ2-2	CASSYLGSGELFF	TGTGCCAGCAGCTACTTGGGGTCCGGGGAGCTGTTTTTT
TRBD2	many	15	TRBV5-1	TRBJ2-1	CASSLSGTSGNEQFF	TGCGCCAGCAGCTTGTCTGGGACTAGTGGTAATGAGCAGTTCTTC
NA	many	14	TRBV5-6	TRBJ1-1	CASSRRGEHTEAFF	TGTGCCAGCAGCCGACGGGGGGAGCACACTGAAGCTTTCTTT
NA	few	12	TRBV28	TRBJ1-1	CASKVGETEAFF	TGTGCCAGCAAGGTGGGGGAGACTGAAGCTTTCTTT
NA	many	16	TRBV4-2	TRBJ1-5	CASSQDLGMSNQPQHF	TGTGCCAGCAGCCAAGATTTGGGGATGAGCAATCAGCCCCAGCATTTT
NA	many	13	TRBV12-3/TRBV12-4	TRBJ2-7	CASSFTSFQEQYF	TGTGCCAGCAGTTTCACTAGCTTTCAAGAGCAGTACTTC
TRBD1	NA	17	TRBV20-1	TRBJ2-1	CSARDPGGWNSYNEQFF	TGCAGTGCTAGAGACCCAGGGGGATGGAACTCCTACAATGAGCAGTTCTTC
NA	many	13	TRBV7-9	TRBJ1-1	CASTPTENTEAFF	TGTGCCAGCACGCCCACAGAGAACACTGAAGCTTTCTTT